This T cell receptor (beta chain) was found in a study of T cells in localized non-small cell lung cancer. Study observations and caveats: Patients showing higher blood T cell density tended to see longer overall survival. Highest T cell clonality was seen in uninvolved adjacent lung, surpassing that measured in tumor. A median about 50 of the top 100 tumor clones appeared in adjacent lung. Sequence data derive from only one tumor region, so heterogeneity remains possible.

TCRdb keeps only in-frame clones here, not all; method: immunoSEQ multiplex PCR. The sample has approximately 23,000 clones; roughly nine tenths are singletons. Comment on this clone: What it binds is unknown.

The CDR3 extends over 17 amino acids. CDR1 and CDR2 (germline): SGHDN, FVKESK. V shed 0 bases, J shed 3 bases, and the junction held 6 bases outside the gene matches. The chain couples TRBV14 to TRBJ2-1; 9 positions agree with TRBD2. Sequencing used peripheral blood, obtained before any cancer treatment. The source of this sequence is a male donor aged 60 or older with stage I lung adenocarcinoma. CDR3 sequence reads: CASSQDSLAGIYNEQFF. CDR3 nucleotide sequence: TGTGCCAGCAGCCAAGACTCACTAGCGGGTATCTACAATGAGCAGTTCTTC.